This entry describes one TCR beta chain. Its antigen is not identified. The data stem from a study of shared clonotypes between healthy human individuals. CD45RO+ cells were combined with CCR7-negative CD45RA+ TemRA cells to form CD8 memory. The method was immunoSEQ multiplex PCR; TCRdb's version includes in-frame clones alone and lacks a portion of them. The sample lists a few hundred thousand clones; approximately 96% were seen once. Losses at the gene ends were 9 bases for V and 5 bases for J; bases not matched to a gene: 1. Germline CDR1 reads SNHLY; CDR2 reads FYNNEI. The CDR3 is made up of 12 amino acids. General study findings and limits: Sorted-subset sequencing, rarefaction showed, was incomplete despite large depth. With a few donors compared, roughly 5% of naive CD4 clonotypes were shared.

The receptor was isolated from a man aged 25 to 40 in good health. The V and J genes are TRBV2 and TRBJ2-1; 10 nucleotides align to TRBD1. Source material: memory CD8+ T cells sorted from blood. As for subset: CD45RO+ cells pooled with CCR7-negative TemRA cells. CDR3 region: CARGTGDNEQFF. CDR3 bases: TGTGCCAGGGGGACAGGGGACAATGAGCAGTTCTTC.